This is a list of T cell receptor beta chains from one sample in a study of metastatic and nonmetastatic thyroid tumors. With MiXCR, TCRdb reprocessed the PCR reads. The sample yields around 18,000 clones, about 13% seen once. Sample: blood. The receptors derive from a female donor with papillary thyroid cancer or a benign thyroid nodule (not recorded which). Some clones in this sample may be carry-over from other donors' samples. Each CDR3 is given with its conserved first and last residue. D genes are given only for firm matches. Clone size is stated in some rows and not others, as once, few, many or a class when expanded.

d_gene: .; abundance: few; v_gene: TRBV28; j_gene: TRBJ2-5; CDR3aa: CSALSGGRETQYF; CDR3nt: TGTTCCGCACTATCGGGGGGCAGGGAGACCCAGTACTTC
d_gene: .; abundance: .; v_gene: TRBV7-2; j_gene: TRBJ2-3; CDR3aa: CASSFVCSSYTQYF; CDR3nt: TGTGCCAGCAGCTTCGTTTGCTCCTCATATACGCAGTATTTT
d_gene: .; abundance: medium-sized; v_gene: TRBV28; j_gene: TRBJ1-2; CDR3aa: CASSPYGGSYGYTF; CDR3nt: TGTGCCAGCAGTCCTTATGGGGGGTCTTATGGCTACACCTTC
d_gene: TRBD2; abundance: many; v_gene: TRBV12-3/TRBV12-4; j_gene: TRBJ2-5; CDR3aa: CASSLRAGEETQYF; CDR3nt: TGTGCCAGCAGTTTAAGGGCGGGGGAAGAGACCCAGTACTTC
d_gene: .; abundance: many; v_gene: TRBV12-3/TRBV12-4; j_gene: TRBJ1-1; CDR3aa: CASSLGVVAFF; CDR3nt: TGTGCCAGCAGTTTGGGTGTGGTAGCTTTCTTT
d_gene: .; abundance: .; v_gene: TRBV4-2; j_gene: TRBJ2-3; CDR3aa: CASSGRQTVTDTQYF; CDR3nt: TGTGCCAGCAGCGGGAGGCAGACCGTCACAGATACGCAGTATTTT
d_gene: .; abundance: medium-sized; v_gene: TRBV6-1; j_gene: TRBJ1-5; CDR3aa: CASRYSRGSNQPQHF; CDR3nt: TGTGCCAGCAGATATTCCAGGGGTAGCAATCAGCCCCAGCATTTT
d_gene: TRBD1; abundance: .; v_gene: TRBV27; j_gene: TRBJ2-1; CDR3aa: CALRQGDEQFF; CDR3nt: TGTGCCTTACGACAGGGGGATGAGCAGTTCTTC
d_gene: TRBD1; abundance: many; v_gene: TRBV5-4; j_gene: TRBJ1-4; CDR3aa: CASSGQGSEKLFF; CDR3nt: TGTGCCAGCAGCGGACAGGGAAGTGAAAAACTGTTTTTT
d_gene: .; abundance: many; v_gene: TRBV5-1; j_gene: TRBJ1-1; CDR3aa: CASSSGQSPGRNTEAFF; CDR3nt: TGCGCCAGCAGCTCAGGACAGTCCCCGGGTCGGAACACTGAAGCTTTCTTT
d_gene: TRBD1; abundance: medium-sized; v_gene: TRBV12-3/TRBV12-4; j_gene: TRBJ2-1; CDR3aa: CASSFWTGSSYNEQFF; CDR3nt: TGTGCCAGCAGTTTCTGGACAGGGAGCTCCTACAATGAGCAGTTCTTC
d_gene: .; abundance: .; v_gene: TRBV19; j_gene: TRBJ1-6; CDR3aa: CASCCEGIMDSPLHF; CDR3nt: TGTGCCAGTTGTTGTGAGGGGATTATGGATTCACCCCTCCACTTT
d_gene: .; abundance: .; v_gene: TRBV28; j_gene: TRBJ2-7; CDR3aa: CASRPRDPSYEQYF; CDR3nt: TGTGCCAGCAGGCCCCGGGACCCCTCCTACGAGCAGTACTTC
d_gene: .; abundance: many; v_gene: TRBV11-2; j_gene: TRBJ2-4; CDR3aa: CASSFTGSKNIQYF; CDR3nt: TGTGCCAGCAGCTTCACAGGGTCCAAAAACATTCAGTACTTC
d_gene: .; abundance: .; v_gene: TRBV5-1; j_gene: TRBJ1-1; CDR3aa: CASSVVPPGTEAFF; CDR3nt: TGCGCCAGCAGCGTGGTGCCCCCTGGGACTGAAGCTTTCTTT
d_gene: TRBD1; abundance: .; v_gene: TRBV11-2; j_gene: TRBJ2-1; CDR3aa: CASSTWTGFYQFF; CDR3nt: TGTGCCAGCAGCACCTGGACAGGGTTTTATCAGTTCTTC
d_gene: TRBD2; abundance: few; v_gene: TRBV28; j_gene: TRBJ2-7; CDR3aa: CASSLELAGEDYEQYF; CDR3nt: TGTGCCAGCAGTTTAGAGCTAGCGGGGGAAGACTACGAGCAGTACTTC
d_gene: TRBD2; abundance: many; v_gene: TRBV11-3; j_gene: TRBJ2-1; CDR3aa: CASSSSSGRYYNEQFF; CDR3nt: TGTGCCAGCAGCTCATCGAGCGGGAGGTACTACAATGAGCAGTTCTTC
d_gene: .; abundance: few; v_gene: TRBV24-1; j_gene: TRBJ2-3; CDR3aa: CATNDPRGEGATQYF; CDR3nt: TGTGCCACCAATGATCCCCGGGGGGAGGGGGCTACGCAGTATTTT
d_gene: .; abundance: many; v_gene: TRBV6-1; j_gene: TRBJ2-5; CDR3aa: CASSPPGPPSQETQYF; CDR3nt: TGTGCCAGCAGTCCACCCGGGCCCCCGAGCCAAGAGACCCAGTACTTC
d_gene: TRBD2; abundance: .; v_gene: TRBV7-6; j_gene: TRBJ2-1; CDR3aa: CASSLYWPGGDNEQFF; CDR3nt: TGTGCCAGCAGCTTATATTGGCCTGGGGGGGACAATGAGCAGTTCTTC
d_gene: TRBD2; abundance: many; v_gene: TRBV14; j_gene: TRBJ2-7; CDR3aa: CASSRLAGGTYEQYF; CDR3nt: TGTGCCAGCAGCCGGCTAGCGGGGGGCACCTACGAGCAGTACTTC
d_gene: .; abundance: .; v_gene: TRBV6-1; j_gene: TRBJ1-2; CDR3aa: CASSPWDSIYGNTF; CDR3nt: TGTGCCAGCAGTCCGTGGGACTCCATCTATGGCAACACCTTC
d_gene: TRBD2; abundance: few; v_gene: TRBV24-1; j_gene: TRBJ2-1; CDR3aa: CATSDPLGSGSYNEQFF; CDR3nt: TGTGCCACCAGTGACCCCTTGGGAAGCGGGAGCTACAATGAGCAGTTCTTC
d_gene: .; abundance: medium-sized; v_gene: TRBV6-1; j_gene: TRBJ2-7; CDR3aa: CASSPTARGEQYF; CDR3nt: TGTGCCAGCAGCCCGACCGCCCGGGGCGAGCAGTACTTC
d_gene: .; abundance: few; v_gene: TRBV6-1; j_gene: TRBJ2-3; CDR3aa: CASNGGLLVDTQYF; CDR3nt: TGTGCCAGCAATGGAGGACTATTGGTTGATACGCAGTATTTT
d_gene: .; abundance: many; v_gene: TRBV4-1; j_gene: TRBJ2-1; CDR3aa: CASSTGRAVWNEQFF; CDR3nt: TGCGCCAGCAGCACTGGACGGGCCGTATGGAATGAGCAGTTCTTC